Shown below are 18 T cell receptor beta chains from a single sample sequenced in a study of early T cells in non-severe SARS-CoV-2 infection. A single record per CDR3 protein comes from TCRdb applying MiXCR to the 5' RACE reads. The sample records tens of thousands of distinct CDR3 sequences, approximately 5.8% being singletons. Sequencing input: whole blood. Receptors were obtained from an adult who was a healthcare worker with PCR-confirmed SARS-CoV-2 infection or an uninfected control (not recorded which).

The chain couples TRBV9 to TRBJ2-2; 7 nucleotides line up with TRBD1. The CDR3 consists of 15 residues. V was pared by 3 bases and J by 3 bases, with 5 bases of the junction left unmatched. From germline, CDR1 is SGDLS and CDR2 YYNGEE. CDR3 nucleotide sequence: TGTGCCAGCAGCGGTTACAGGGGCGACACCGGGGAGCTGTTTTTT. Its translation is CASSGYRGDTGELFF.

The table lists this clonotype with many counts. The chain combines TRBV7-2 with TRBJ1-5; D might be TRBD1 (5 bases). The germline gives CDR1 SGHTA, CDR2 FQGNSA. V lost 3 bases and J lost 5, with 11 bases in between. The CDR3 totals 14 residues. The CDR3 spells CASSLRQGDQPQHF. The CDR3 DNA reads as TGTGCCAGCAGCTTGCGGCAGGGCGATCAGCCCCAGCATTTT.

About this clonotype: The junction does not match germline at one end; this may be a read error. This chain connects TRBV20-1 to TRBJ2-3; possibly TRBD2 for D (6 bases). The CDR3 runs to 12 residues. CDR1 is DFQATT and CDR2 is SNEGSKA in the germline V gene (reference sequence). The CDR3 region has the DNA TGCAGTGCTAGAGATACCCCGGGACTCGGTCATTTT. This codes for CSARDTPGLGHF.

Ten or more counts support this clonotype. This rearrangement joins TRBV9 to TRBJ1-2; D gene uncertain. This CDR3 comprises 12 residues. The V end lost 6 bases, the J end lost 6 bases, and 12 bases lay between the germline ends. Germline-derived CDR1 and CDR2 are SGDLS and YYNGEE. The CDR3 region has the DNA TGTGCCAGCACCAGAGAAGGGAATGGCTACACCTTC. Translation: CASTREGNGYTF.

This clonotype was seen repeatedly, ten times or more. The V and J genes are TRBV30 and TRBJ1-1; D gene uncertain. The germline V gene encodes CDR1 GTSNPN and CDR2 SVGIG (reference sequence). V was cut by 5 bases and J by 1 base, with 11 bases left in between. CDR3 size: 13 residues. The CDR3 spells CAWGQTENTEAFF. The CDR3 bases are TGTGCCTGGGGCCAGACCGAGAACACTGAAGCTTTCTTT.

This clonotype has at least ten counts. The rearrangement links TRBV10-3 to TRBJ2-5; TRBD1 matches 10 bases. After removal of 11 bases from V and 4 bases from J, the junction contained 10 bases not matched to a gene. Germline V gene data show CDR1 as ENHRY and CDR2 as SYGVKD. CDR3 length: 14 amino acids. The CDR3 sequence is CASTGTGVLETQYF. DNA of the CDR3: TGTGCCTCTACCGGGACAGGGGTTTTAGAGACCCAGTACTTC.

This clonotype was picked up many times. The chain is built from TRBV20-1 and TRBJ2-3; TRBD2 agrees at 10 bases. The V segment lost 3 bases and the J segment 2 bases; nucleotides outside the gene matches: 8. CDR1 is DFQATT, CDR2 SNEGSKA, per germline (reference sequence). There are 16 residues in the CDR3. Here the CDR3 reads CSARANSGGNTDTQYF. The CDR3 DNA reads as TGCAGTGCTAGGGCCAATAGCGGGGGGAACACAGATACGCAGTATTTT.

This rearrangement joins TRBV10-1 to TRBJ2-2, with 7 positions matching TRBD2. The CDR3 totals 16 residues. Trimming removed 4 bases from V and 0 bases from J; junction bases left unmatched: 5. Per germline, CDR1 WNHNN and CDR2 SYGVQD (reference sequence). The DNA of the CDR3 is TGCGCCAGCAGTGGCGGGAGATTCGCGAACACCGGGGAGCTGTTTTTT. Its translation is CASSGGRFANTGELFF.

This clonotype was observed at least ten times. The chain recombines TRBV12-3 or TRBV12-4 with TRBJ2-1; 8 bases fit TRBD2. This CDR3 has 14 amino acids. The trim removed 4 bases at V and 8 bases at J, leaving 7 bases unmatched. The CDR3 is CASSSSVGRDEQFF. CDR3 nucleotide sequence: TGTGCCAGCAGTTCCTCGGTCGGGAGGGATGAGCAGTTCTTC.

This clonotype was observed at least ten times. The V call is TRBV29-1, the J call TRBJ2-5; TRBD1 matches 9 bases. V gave up 1 base and J gave up 7 bases; unmatched junction bases: 4. Germline-derived CDR1 and CDR2 are SQVTM and ANQGSEA. This CDR3 region has 13 residues. This CDR3 is CSVEGTGEGTQYF. The CDR3 region has the DNA TGCAGCGTTGAAGGGACAGGGGAAGGGACCCAGTACTTC.

This clonotype was recorded at least ten times. V usage is TRBV30 and J usage is TRBJ2-5, with D uncertain. The CDR3 totals 13 residues. Per germline, CDR1 GTSNPN and CDR2 SVGIG (reference sequence). V was trimmed by 2 bases and J by 7 bases, leaving 14 bases between them. CDR3 sequence reads: CAWSTTGSGTQYF. The CDR3 DNA follows: TGTGCCTGGAGTACAACTGGCTCAGGGACCCAGTACTTC.

This clonotype was picked up many times. The CDR3 loop is CASSFGSWGDTQYF. CDR3 coding DNA: TGTGCCAGCAGCTTCGGTAGTTGGGGAGATACGCAGTATTTT. V and J are TRBV7-2 and TRBJ2-3; D not resolved. With 3 bases removed from V and 5 bases from J, the gap between germline ends came to 12 bases. Germline V gene sequence: CDR1 SGHTA, CDR2 FQGNSA. The CDR3 has 14 amino acids.

The rearrangement joins TRBV20-1 to TRBJ1-5; D is ambiguous. V was clipped by 0 bases and J by 0 bases, with 12 bases between them. In germline, CDR1 is DFQATT, CDR2 SNEGSKA (reference sequence). This CDR3 is 16 amino acids long. The CDR3 protein is CSARDSTGGSNQPQHF. The CDR3 coding sequence is TGCAGTGCTAGAGACTCCACGGGAGGTAGCAATCAGCCCCAGCATTTT.

The chain has TRBV12-3 or TRBV12-4 and TRBJ1-4; the D gene is possibly TRBD1 (5 bases). The CDR3 has 11 residues. The ends were cut back, 7 bases at V and 10 bases at J, with 10 bases in the middle. CDR3 coding DNA: TGTGCCAGCACCCTTACAGGAAAACTGTTTTTT. It specifies CASTLTGKLFF.

This clonotype was seen ten or more times. The CDR3 loop reads CSVRGGVNTEAFF. The CDR3 DNA is TGCAGCGTTCGGGGAGGGGTGAACACTGAAGCTTTCTTT. This sequence joins TRBV29-1 and TRBJ1-1, with a weak D call TRBD1 (5 bases). The CDR3 is made up of 13 amino acids. Trimming removed 5 bases from V and 0 bases from J, with 10 bases in between. In germline, CDR1 is SQVTM, CDR2 ANQGSEA.

In its sample, this clonotype was seen many times. The chain is built from TRBV10-3 and TRBJ2-5; TRBD1 matches 8 bases. With 5 bases clipped from V and 5 bases from J, the junction kept 7 bases outside the gene matches. The CDR3 runs to 14 residues. Germline values: CDR1 ENHRY, CDR2 SYGVKD. The CDR3 DNA is TGTGCCATCAGTTCGGACAGGGAAGACGAGACCCAGTACTTC. It translates to CAISSDREDETQYF.

This clonotype came up a few times. This chain connects TRBV12-3 or TRBV12-4 to TRBJ2-7; D may be TRBD1 (5 bases). The CDR3 is 14 residues long. Trimming took 2 bases from V and 6 from J, leaving 14 bases between them. The CDR3 loop reads CASSLQGSLSEQYF. The CDR3, as DNA: TGTGCCAGCAGTTTACAGGGTTCGTTATCCGAGCAGTACTTC.

The rearrangement links TRBV6-6 to TRBJ1-1; D call uncertain. The CDR3 consists of 12 residues. The V end lost 5 bases, the J end lost 11 bases, and 15 bases lay between the germline ends. Looked up from germline, CDR1 is MNHNY and CDR2 is SVGAGI (reference sequence). CDR3 sequence: CASSPPEKVAFF. CDR3 bases: TGTGCCAGCAGTCCCCCGGAGAAAGTTGCTTTCTTT.